These T cell receptor beta chains were read from a single sample in a study of blood T cells in healthy people across ages. Each CDR3 protein is one row after TCRdb ran MiXCR on the 5' RACE reads. Counted here are under 2 million distinct CDR3 sequences, about 35% occurring once; the ten biggest clones make up about 11%. The sample comprised blood. These receptors were taken from a woman aged 25-40 years in good health. Both conserved end residues are part of each CDR3. D genes are given only for firm matches. Where a row states a size, it is once, few, many or the class of an expanded clone; other rows omit it.

>TRBV2|TRBD2|NA|TRBJ2-7
CASKWLAGSYEQYF
TGTGCCAGCAAGTGGCTAGCGGGCTCCTACGAGCAGTACTTC
>TRBV3-1|TRBD2|NA|TRBJ2-5
CASSLGKRAGPRETQYF
TGTGCCAGCAGCCTCGGAAAAAGAGCGGGACCCCGAGAGACCCAGTACTTC
>TRBV10-3|TRBD2|few|TRBJ2-1
CAISESPSGGSYNEQFF
TGTGCCATCAGTGAGTCGCCTAGCGGGGGCTCCTACAATGAGCAGTTCTTC
>TRBV20-1|NA|once|TRBJ2-1
CSAKDWSSYNEQFF
TGCAGTGCTAAAGACTGGAGCTCCTACAATGAGCAGTTCTTC
>TRBV27|NA|NA|TRBJ2-1
CASSLFPAEGKEDEQFF
TGTGCCAGCAGTTTATTCCCTGCCGAGGGGAAAGAGGATGAGCAGTTCTTC
>TRBV29-1|TRBD1|few|TRBJ1-5
CSVEDGTGEDQPQHF
TGCAGCGTTGAAGATGGGACAGGGGAGGATCAGCCCCAGCATTTT
>TRBV10-3|TRBD2|NA|TRBJ2-1
CAIRDGTSEGDEQFF
TGTGCCATCAGGGACGGGACTAGCGAGGGGGATGAGCAGTTCTTC
>TRBV9|TRBD2|few|TRBJ2-1
CASSESPLGGSNVEQFF
TGTGCCAGCAGCGAATCACCTCTCGGCGGGAGTAACGTTGAGCAGTTCTTC
>TRBV3-1|NA|few|TRBJ2-3
CASSQVRGYVKDTQYF
TGTGCCAGCAGCCAAGTTCGGGGGTATGTGAAAGATACGCAGTATTTT
>TRBV4-2|NA|few|TRBJ2-7
CASSQVSGVEYEQYF
TGTGCCAGCAGCCAAGTCTCCGGTGTAGAGTACGAGCAGTACTTC
>TRBV5-1|TRBD2|many|TRBJ2-5
CASSSLAGDQETQYF
TGCGCCAGCAGCTCCCTAGCGGGGGATCAAGAGACCCAGTACTTC
>TRBV20-1|TRBD1|few|TRBJ2-1
CSARRIEGANEQFF
TGCAGTGCTAGGAGAATCGAGGGGGCCAATGAGCAGTTCTTC
>TRBV27|NA|NA|TRBJ2-7
CASSLGGTFEQYF
TGTGCCAGCAGTTTGGGGGGGACATTCGAGCAGTACTTC
>TRBV28|TRBD1|NA|TRBJ2-5
CASSYTGTGGPRGKETQYF
TGTGCCAGCAGTTATACCGGGACAGGGGGTCCCCGGGGGAAAGAGACCCAGTACTTC
>TRBV11-2|NA|NA|TRBJ2-5
CASSLFLVRRPQETQYF
TGTGCCAGCAGCTTATTCCTTGTCAGGAGACCCCAAGAGACCCAGTACTTC
>TRBV20-1|NA|few|TRBJ1-1
CSARDLAEGRGDTEAFF
TGCAGTGCTAGAGATCTAGCAGAGGGGCGCGGGGACACTGAAGCTTTCTTT
>TRBV6-1|NA|NA|TRBJ1-5
CASRALGDQPQHF
TGTGCCAGCAGGGCCCTAGGGGATCAGCCCCAGCATTTT
>TRBV27|NA|many|TRBJ2-1
CASSLGRVGNEQFF
TGTGCCAGCAGTTTAGGGCGGGTGGGCAATGAGCAGTTCTTC
>TRBV5-1|NA|NA|TRBJ2-2
CASSLKGMLTGELFF
TGCGCCAGCAGCTTGAAGGGTATGCTGACCGGGGAGCTGTTTTTT
>TRBV20-1|TRBD2|NA|TRBJ2-7
CSAPTLAGVSYEQYF
TGCAGTGCTCCAACTCTAGCGGGAGTGTCCTACGAGCAGTACTTC
>TRBV3-1|TRBD2|NA|TRBJ2-7
CASTQGLAGNYYYEQYF
TGTGCCAGCACCCAGGGACTAGCGGGGAACTATTACTACGAGCAGTACTTC
>TRBV5-5|TRBD2|many|TRBJ2-7
CASSLGSGTYEQYF
TGCGCCAGCAGCTTGGGGAGCGGGACCTACGAGCAGTACTTC
>TRBV29-1|NA|NA|TRBJ1-1
CSVDGQTNTEAFF
TGCAGCGTCGACGGACAGACGAACACTGAAGCTTTCTTT
>TRBV6-5|TRBD2|NA|TRBJ2-7
CASSYKIGTSGSYEQYF
TGTGCCAGCAGTTACAAAATAGGGACTAGCGGTTCCTACGAGCAGTACTTC
>TRBV9|NA|few|TRBJ2-1
CASSVAASMTQFF
TGTGCCAGCAGCGTAGCAGCCTCCATGACGCAGTTCTTC
>TRBV10-3|NA|NA|TRBJ1-4
CAIQDNTNEKLFF
TGTGCCATCCAGGATAATACTAATGAAAAACTGTTTTTT